The 11 T cell receptor beta chains given below trace back to one sample, sequenced in a study of T cells in Graves' hyperthyroidism and ophthalmopathy. TCR beta CDR3 region amplification was performed from RNA transcripts. First-round RT-PCR of the TCR CDR3 relied on the HTBI primer set. TCRdb used MiXCR to reprocess the multiplex PCR reads, holding one entry per CDR3 protein. This sample yields fewer than 550,000 distinct CDR3 sequences, of which 15% to 17% are seen a single time; 13% to 15% belongs to the top ten. Sequencing used blood. The receptors shown here come from a woman aged 18-29 years with Graves' hyperthyroidism.

A few counts support this clonotype. The chain's CDR3 is CASITRAPLDSSYEQYF. CDR3 DNA: TGTGCCAGCATCACCCGAGCTCCCTTGGACTCCTCCTACGAGCAGTACTTC. The rearrangement uses TRBV13 and TRBJ2-7, with D possibly being TRBD2 (5 bases). Germline CDR1 is PRHDT and CDR2 is FYEKMQ (reference sequence). The CDR3 contains 17 residues. Trimming took off 7 bases at V and 0 bases at J, with 22 bases between the two ends.

At least ten counts were recorded for this clonotype. The genes are TRBV27 and TRBJ2-7, with 10 bases fitting TRBD1. J was trimmed by 4 bases and V by 7 bases; bases with no gene match: 10. The CDR3 sequence is 15 residues long. Germline CDR1 reads MNHEY; CDR2 reads SMNVEV (reference sequence). This CDR3 is CASNSRQGANYEQYF. In nucleotides, the CDR3 is TGTGCCAGCAATTCCCGACAGGGGGCAAATTACGAGCAGTACTTC.

This clonotype was recorded at least ten times. This chain connects TRBV6-1 to TRBJ1-2; D call uncertain. Germline assignment: CDR1 MNHNS and CDR2 SASEGT. V lost 6 bases and J lost 5, with 10 bases in between. The length of the CDR3 is 12 residues. Here the CDR3 DNA reads TGTGCCAGCAGACCGGGAGTTTATGGCTACACCTTC. Translated: CASRPGVYGYTF.

This clonotype was detected ten times or more. The chain couples TRBV24-1 to TRBJ1-2; no reliable D call. CDR1 and CDR2 from the germline V gene are KGHDR and SFDVKD. V lost 4 bases, J lost 3 bases, and 8 bases lay in between. The CDR3 loop spans 13 amino acids. CDR3 loop: CATSDEWDYGYTF. CDR3 sequence (DNA): TGTGCCACCAGTGACGAGTGGGACTATGGCTACACCTTC.

This clonotype was detected only a few times. The J gene is TRBJ1-2, the V gene TRBV2; TRBD1 matches at 7 bases. The CDR3 loop spans 12 amino acids. Looked up from germline, CDR1 is SNHLY and CDR2 is FYNNEI. The CDR3 is CGGQHDNYGYTF. In DNA form, the CDR3 reads TGTGGGGGACAGCACGATAACTATGGCTACACCTTC.

This clonotype turned up a few times. The V call is TRBV5-5, the J call TRBJ1-5; 9 positions agree with TRBD1. Losses at the gene ends were 4 bases for V and 2 bases for J; bases not matched to a gene: 10. The CDR3 covers 17 residues. Germline CDR1 SGHKS, CDR2 YYEKEE (reference sequence). CDR3 coding DNA: TGTGCCAGCAGCCCTGTGACAGGGGGTATGGGCAATCAGCCCCAGCATTTT. The encoded protein is CASSPVTGGMGNQPQHF.

This clonotype has at least ten counts. The V gene is TRBV12-3 or TRBV12-4, the J gene TRBJ2-1; no reliable D call. The ends were cut back, 0 bases at V and 5 bases at J, with 5 bases in the middle. There are 13 residues in the CDR3. The CDR3 protein is CASSLAQHNEQFF. DNA for the CDR3: TGTGCCAGCAGTTTAGCCCAACACAATGAGCAGTTCTTC.

This clonotype was seen only a few times. The chain couples TRBV2 to TRBJ1-2; 7 nucleotides agree with TRBD1. The CDR3 is 12 residues long. The germline gives CDR1 SNHLY, CDR2 FYNNEI. V was pared by 11 bases and J by 8 bases, with 11 bases of the junction left unmatched. The CDR3 coding sequence is TGTGCCGGTTTTGTACAGGGGTACGGCTACACCTTC. As protein: CAGFVQGYGYTF.

CDR3 residues: CSASGIAGGPQETQYF. CDR3 in DNA: TGCAGTGCTAGCGGAATAGCGGGGGGGCCTCAGGAGACCCAGTACTTC. The genes are TRBV20-1 and TRBJ2-5; 11 bases are a match to TRBD2. After removal of 3 bases from V and 5 bases from J, the junction contained 11 bases not matched to a gene. The CDR3 has 16 amino acids. Germline CDR1 reads DFQATT; CDR2 reads SNEGSKA (reference sequence).

This clonotype was detected only a few times. The chain combines TRBV7-9 with TRBJ2-3, with 7 bases matching TRBD1. This CDR3 comprises 14 residues. V trimming: 6 bases; J trimming: 3 bases; junction bases outside the gene matches: 6. The germline V gene has CDR1 SEHNR and CDR2 FQNEAQ (reference sequence). CDR3 residues: CASSTGVRTDTQYF. DNA of the CDR3: TGTGCCAGCAGTACAGGGGTGAGGACAGATACGCAGTATTTT.

This clonotype was seen many times. The chain combines TRBV7-6 with TRBJ2-7; D may correspond to TRBD1 or TRBD2 (5 bases each). V was cut by 1 base and J by 2 bases, with 9 bases left in between. CDR3 length: 14 residues. The V gene's germline CDR1 is SGHVS and CDR2 FNYEAQ. For the CDR3, the DNA is TGTGCCAGCAGCTTAGTACGGGACGCCTACGAGCAGTACTTC. Translating it yields CASSLVRDAYEQYF.